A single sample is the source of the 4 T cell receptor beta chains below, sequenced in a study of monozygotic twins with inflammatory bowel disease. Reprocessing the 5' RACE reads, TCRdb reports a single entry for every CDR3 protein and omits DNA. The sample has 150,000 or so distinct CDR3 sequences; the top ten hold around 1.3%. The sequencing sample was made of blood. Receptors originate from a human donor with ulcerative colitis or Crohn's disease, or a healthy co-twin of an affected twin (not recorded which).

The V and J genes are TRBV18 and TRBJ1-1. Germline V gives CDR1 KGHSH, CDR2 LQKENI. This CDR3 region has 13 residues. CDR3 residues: CASSPEGLTEAFF.

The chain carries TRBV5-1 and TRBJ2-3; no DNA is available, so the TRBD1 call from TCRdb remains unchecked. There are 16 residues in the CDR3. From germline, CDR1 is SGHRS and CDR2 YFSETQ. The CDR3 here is CASSPGGTGGTDTQYF.

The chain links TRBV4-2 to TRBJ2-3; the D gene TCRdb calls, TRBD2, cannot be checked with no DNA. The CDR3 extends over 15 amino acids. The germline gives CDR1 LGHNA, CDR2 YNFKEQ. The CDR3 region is CASSPGLASTDTQYF.

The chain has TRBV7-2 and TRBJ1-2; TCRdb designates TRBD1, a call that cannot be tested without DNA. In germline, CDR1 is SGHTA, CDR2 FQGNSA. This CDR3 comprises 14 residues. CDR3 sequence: CASSDLTGKYGYTF.